Shown below are 10 T cell receptor beta chains from a single sample sequenced in a study of T-cell reconstitution after alpha-beta-depleted transplantation in children. Using unique molecular identifiers, the investigators prepared the TCRbeta library. One entry per CDR3 protein results from TCRdb running MiXCR on the PCR reads. The sample yields about 200,000 distinct CDR3 sequences, about 7% seen once. The sample consisted of PBMCs, taken before TCRalphabeta/CD19-depleted stem cell transplant. Receptor source: a boy younger than 10 with acute lymphoblastic leukemia, due to receive a stem cell transplant.

The chain links TRBV4-2 to TRBJ2-1; 10 bases match TRBD2. This CDR3 contains 16 residues. Germline values: CDR1 LGHNA, CDR2 YNFKEQ. Losses at the gene ends were 3 bases for V and 6 bases for J; bases not matched to a gene: 8. The CDR3 sequence is CASSQTGTSAFNEQFF. CDR3 nucleotide sequence: TGTGCCAGCAGCCAGACCGGGACTAGCGCGTTCAATGAGCAGTTCTTC.

At least ten counts were recorded for this clonotype. V usage is TRBV6-5 and J usage is TRBJ2-2, with 8 bases fitting TRBD2. Germline V gives CDR1 MNHEY, CDR2 SVGAGI. With 4 bases clipped from V and 1 base from J, the junction kept 2 bases outside the gene matches. The CDR3 loop spans 15 amino acids. The CDR3 loop is CASSWGTRNTGELFF. The CDR3 bases are TGTGCCAGCAGTTGGGGGACTAGGAACACCGGGGAGCTGTTTTTT.

The chain links TRBV12-3 or TRBV12-4 to TRBJ1-5; no firm D call. The V gene lost 6 bases and the J gene lost 10 bases, with 22 bases spanning the gap. The CDR3 has 15 amino acids. The CDR3 region is CASSPNDMRIGPQHF. DNA of the CDR3: TGTGCCAGCAGCCCTAATGACATGCGCATCGGACCCCAGCATTTT.

This clonotype was seen only a few times. The V gene is TRBV24-1, the J gene TRBJ2-5, with 12 bases that match TRBD2. The CDR3 spans 17 residues. CDR1 and CDR2 from the germline V gene are KGHDR and SFDVKD. Trimming took 4 bases from V and 6 from J; bases not matched to a gene: 11. CDR3 residues: CATSEASGGAESKTQYF. In nucleotides, the CDR3 is TGTGCCACCAGTGAGGCTAGCGGGGGGGCCGAGTCTAAGACCCAGTACTTC.

This clonotype was seen ten or more times. J is TRBJ1-4 and V is TRBV28, with a possible D match to TRBD1 (6 bases). V was cut by 2 bases and J by 7 bases, with 20 bases left in between. This CDR3 comprises 17 residues. Germline V gene lookup returns CDR1 MDHEN and CDR2 SYDVKM. The CDR3 loop reads CASSLIGDRGVGEKLFF. CDR3 coding DNA: TGTGCCAGCAGTTTAATAGGGGATAGGGGGGTAGGTGAAAAACTGTTTTTT.

This clonotype was counted many times. One end of the junction fails to match germline, which may point to a read error. The V and J genes are TRBV6-2 or TRBV6-3 and TRBJ2-1; 12 bases fit TRBD2. The germline gives CDR1 MNHEY, CDR2 SVGEGT. The CDR3 loop spans 15 amino acids. The CDR3 region has the DNA TGTGCCAGCAGCCGGACTAGCGGGGTTCTTGTTGAGCATTTCTTC. Its protein is CASSRTSGVLVEHFF.

The chain employs TRBV3-1 and TRBJ2-1, with 7 bases fitting TRBD1. V lost 3 bases to trimming and J lost 7 bases; unmatched junction nucleotides: 12. CDR3 length: 16 amino acids. Germline-derived CDR1 and CDR2 are LGHDT and YNNKEL (reference sequence). CDR3 loop: CASSQRPTGDENEQFF. The DNA of the CDR3 is TGTGCCAGCAGCCAGCGCCCTACAGGGGACGAGAATGAGCAGTTCTTC.

This clonotype was recorded at least ten times. The chain couples TRBV29-1 to TRBJ2-5, with D possibly matching TRBD1 (5 bases). CDR1 is SQVTM and CDR2 is ANQGSEA in the germline V gene. The CDR3 totals 10 residues. Here the CDR3 reads CIVAERGLYF. The DNA of the CDR3 is TGCATCGTCGCCGAAAGGGGTTTGTACTTC.

This clonotype was seen ten or more times. This chain connects TRBV20-1 to TRBJ2-1; D uncertain. The CDR3 has 11 residues. Germline V gene lookup returns CDR1 DFQATT and CDR2 SNEGSKA (reference sequence). V was pared by 0 bases and J by 5 bases, with 2 bases between. The CDR3 protein is CSAREHNEQFF. The DNA for the CDR3 is TGCAGTGCTAGAGAGCACAATGAGCAGTTCTTC.

This chain links TRBV14 with TRBJ1-3; D unresolved. Trimming removed 1 base at V and 0 bases at J, with 10 bases between. Germline V gives CDR1 SGHDN, CDR2 FVKESK. The CDR3 covers 16 residues. CDR3 DNA sequence: TGTGCCAGCAGCCAAGGAGGCGGTACCTCTGGAAACACCATATATTTT. Translated, it gives CASSQGGGTSGNTIYF. Using reference TRBV14 and TRBJ1-3 for the parts outside the CDR3, the full variable domain is EAGVTQFPSHSVIEKGQTVTLRCDPISGHDNLYWYRRVMGKEIKFLLHFVKESKQDESGMPNNRFLAERTGGTYSTLKVQPAELEDSGVYFCASSQGGGTSGNTIYFGEGSWLTVV.